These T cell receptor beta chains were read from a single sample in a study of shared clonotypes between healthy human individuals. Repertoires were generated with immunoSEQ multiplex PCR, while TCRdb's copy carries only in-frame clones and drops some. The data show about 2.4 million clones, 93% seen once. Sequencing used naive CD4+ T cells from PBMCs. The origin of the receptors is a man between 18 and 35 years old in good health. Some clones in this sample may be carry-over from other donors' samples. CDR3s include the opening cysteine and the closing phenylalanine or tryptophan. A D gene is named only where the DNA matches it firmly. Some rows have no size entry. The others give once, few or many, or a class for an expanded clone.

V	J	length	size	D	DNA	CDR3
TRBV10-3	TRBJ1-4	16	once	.	TGTGCCATCAGTGATCCCGGGACAACAACTAATGAAAAACTGTTTTTT	CAISDPGTTTNEKLFF
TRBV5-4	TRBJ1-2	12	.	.	TGTGCCAGCAGCTTGGAGGGTTATGGCTACACCTTC	CASSLEGYGYTF
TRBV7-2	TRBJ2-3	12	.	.	TGTGCCAGCAGCTTATTCACAGATACGCAGTATTTT	CASSLFTDTQYF
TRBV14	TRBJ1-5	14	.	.	TGTGCCAGCAGCCAAGGACAGCCTAATCAGCCCCAGCATTTT	CASSQGQPNQPQHF
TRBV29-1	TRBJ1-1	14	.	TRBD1	TGCAGCGTTGACCAGACAGGGGGTTGGACTGAAGCTTTCTTT	CSVDQTGGWTEAFF
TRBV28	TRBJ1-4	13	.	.	TGTGCCAGCAGCCCCACCCCCCATGAAAAACTGTTTTTT	CASSPTPHEKLFF
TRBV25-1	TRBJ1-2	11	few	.	TGTGCCAGCAGTGAGGGGATCGGCTACACCTTC	CASSEGIGYTF
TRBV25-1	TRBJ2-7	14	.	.	TGTGCCAGCAGTGAACGGGGCACCACCTACGAGCAGTACTTC	CASSERGTTYEQYF
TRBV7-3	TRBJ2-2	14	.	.	TGTGCCAGCAGCTTCCCGGGGAACACCGGGGAGCTGTTTTTT	CASSFPGNTGELFF
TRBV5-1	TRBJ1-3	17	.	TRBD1	TGCGCCAGCAGCTTGGGCCAGGGGGCCCTCTCTGGAAACACCATATATTTT	CASSLGQGALSGNTIYF
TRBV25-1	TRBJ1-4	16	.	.	TGTGCCAGCAGTGAATCATCCAGGGGAGGAAATGAAAAACTGTTTTTT	CASSESSRGGNEKLFF
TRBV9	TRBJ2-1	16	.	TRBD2	TGTGCCAGCAGCGTATACCTAGCGGGAGCAAACAATGAGCAGTTCTTC	CASSVYLAGANNEQFF
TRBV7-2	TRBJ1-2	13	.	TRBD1	TGTGCCAGCAGCATACAGGGGAAGTATGGCTACACCTTC	CASSIQGKYGYTF
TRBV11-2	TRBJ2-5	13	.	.	TGTGCCAGCAGCCCAGACAGGCAAGAGACCCAGTACTTC	CASSPDRQETQYF
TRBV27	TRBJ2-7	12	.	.	TGTGCCAGCAGTATACAGGGTACGGCGCAGTACTTC	CASSIQGTAQYF
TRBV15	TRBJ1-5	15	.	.	TGTGCCACCAGCAGAGATGTGCGGGCAAATCAGCCCCAGCATTTT	CATSRDVRANQPQHF
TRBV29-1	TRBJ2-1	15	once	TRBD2	TGCAGCGCCCCGACTAGCGGGAGGCACCTTGGGGAGCAGTTCTTC	CSAPTSGRHLGEQFF
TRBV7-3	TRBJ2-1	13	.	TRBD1	TGTGCCAGCAGCCCCGGGACAGGGAATGAGCAGTTCTTC	CASSPGTGNEQFF
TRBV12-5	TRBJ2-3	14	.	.	TGTGCTAGTGGTCCTCCGGGAAAAGCAGATACGCAGTATTTT	CASGPPGKADTQYF
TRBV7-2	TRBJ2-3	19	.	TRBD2	TGTGCCAGCAGCCCAAAATGGGGACTAGCGGGAACTAGCACAGATACGCAGTATTTT	CASSPKWGLAGTSTDTQYF
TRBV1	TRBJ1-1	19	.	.	TGCACCAGCAGCCACCGGATCCCAAGGGGACAGGGGACGAACACTGAAGCTTTCTTT	CTSSHRIPRGQGTNTEAFF
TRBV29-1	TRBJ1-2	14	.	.	TGCAGCGCTTGGGAGCCAGCCCCTAACTATGGCTACACCTTC	CSAWEPAPNYGYTF
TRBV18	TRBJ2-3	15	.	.	TGTGCCAGCTCACCAAGACAGCTTAGCACAGATACGCAGTATTTT	CASSPRQLSTDTQYF
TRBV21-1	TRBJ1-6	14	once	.	TGTGCCAGCAGCCCGAGACCCGCTACCCCACCCCTCCACTTT	CASSPRPATPPLHF
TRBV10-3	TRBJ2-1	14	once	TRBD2	TGTGCCATCAAGAGCGGGAGTCCTCCCAATGAGCAGTTCTTC	CAIKSGSPPNEQFF
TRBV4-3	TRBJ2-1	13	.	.	TGCGCCAGCAGCCAAGCGGGGCGGCATGAGCAGTTCTTC	CASSQAGRHEQFF
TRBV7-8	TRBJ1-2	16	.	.	TGTGCCAGCACTACAGAACTTAGACAAATGGGGAAGGGCTACACCTTC	CASTTELRQMGKGYTF
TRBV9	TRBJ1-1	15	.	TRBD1	TGTGCCAGCAGCAACGACAGGGGTGGGAACACTGAAGCTTTCTTT	CASSNDRGGNTEAFF
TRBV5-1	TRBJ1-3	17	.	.	TGCGCCAGCAGCTTGGAAGGTGGGGGGGTCTCTGGAAACACCATATATTTT	CASSLEGGGVSGNTIYF
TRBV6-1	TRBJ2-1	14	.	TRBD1	TGTGCCAGCAAGTGGGGACAGGGGTCCAATGAGCAGTTCTTC	CASKWGQGSNEQFF
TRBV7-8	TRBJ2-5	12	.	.	TGTGCCAGCGTGGGCGGCCAAGAGACCCAGTACTTC	CASVGGQETQYF
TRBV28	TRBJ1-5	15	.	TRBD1	TGTGCCAGCAGTGTACAGGGACAGGGGAGCCAGCCCCAGCATTTT	CASSVQGQGSQPQHF
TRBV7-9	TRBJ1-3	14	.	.	TGTGCCAGCAGCCCATATTCTGCCGGAAACACCATATATTTT	CASSPYSAGNTIYF
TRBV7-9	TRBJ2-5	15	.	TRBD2	TGTGCCAGCACAAACGGGGCTAGCGGGACGAAGACCCAGTACTTC	CASTNGASGTKTQYF
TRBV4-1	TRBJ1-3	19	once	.	TGCGCCAGCAGCCAAGGAAAGAACAGCCAACGGAGCTCTGGAAACACCATATATTTT	CASSQGKNSQRSSGNTIYF
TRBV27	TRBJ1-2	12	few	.	TGTGCCAGCAGTTCTGGCCCGGGCTCTGGCACCTTC	CASSSGPGSGTF
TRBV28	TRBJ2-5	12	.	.	TGTGCCAGCAGTCCATACCAAGAGACCCAGTACTTC	CASSPYQETQYF
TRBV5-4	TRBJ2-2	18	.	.	TGTGCCAGCAGCGGTGGGGCGGGGACCCCCACGAACACCGGGGAGCTGTTTTTT	CASSGGAGTPTNTGELFF
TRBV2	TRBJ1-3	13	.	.	TGTGCCAGCAGTGACGGGTCTGGAAACACCATATATTTT	CASSDGSGNTIYF
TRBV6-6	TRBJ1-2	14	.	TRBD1	TGTGCCAGCAGTGTAGACAGGGGGGCTTCGGGCTACACCTTC	CASSVDRGASGYTF
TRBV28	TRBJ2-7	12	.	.	TGTGCCAGCAGGGGAACTACCTACGAGCAGTACTTC	CASRGTTYEQYF